The text below deals with one T cell receptor (beta chain). Its cognate antigen is unknown. Assay: immunoSEQ multiplex PCR; the TCRdb copy retains only in-frame clones and omits some. The table records around 6,100 clones, about four fifths of them present only once. These data originate in a study of immune evolution from preneoplasia to lung adenocarcinoma. Findings and caveats of the study: Later-stage lesions seemingly showed higher T cell density and diversity than normal lung.

This CDR3 is 15 amino acids long. V gave up 3 bases and J gave up 0 bases, with 11 bases separating them. Germline assignment: CDR1 LNHDA and CDR2 SQIVND (reference sequence). V is TRBV19 and J is TRBJ1-1; D unresolved. Specimen: FFPE adjacent normal lung tissue. The sequence derives from a donor older than 65 with lung adenocarcinoma. The CDR3 DNA reads TGTGCCAGTAGTATCCATGCCCGGTTGAACACTGAAGCTTTCTTT. Its protein product is CASSIHARLNTEAFF.